The clone carrying this T cell receptor (beta chain) was seen many times. The data are from a study of response to subunit inactivated influenza vaccine. TCRdb reprocessed the RT-PCR reads with MiXCR, giving one entry per CDR3 protein. The top ten clones hold 11% of a sample with roughly 620,000 distinct CDR3 sequences, about 11% of them seen once. A further study also used this sample, focusing on T cells expressing NK-cell markers. That paper adds: Libraries used 5'RACE template switching adding universal primer site and UMIs. Researchers report these clonotypes also headed the CD3+CD56-NKG2C+ fraction in four donors.

Sequenced here: PBMCs from blood, sampled on the day of vaccination. The sequence came from a man in his fifties who received an inactivated influenza vaccine.

CDR3 loop: CATSREGQQETQYF. The CDR3 bases are TGTGCCACCAGCAGAGAGGGACAGCAAGAGACCCAGTACTTC. This rearrangement joins TRBV15 to TRBJ2-5; 7 nucleotides line up with TRBD1. Germline CDR1 is LNHNV and CDR2 is YYDKDF (reference sequence). J was trimmed by 2 bases and V by 0 bases; bases with no gene match: 0. The CDR3 runs to 14 residues.